This T cell receptor beta chain appears in the sequencing data of a study of blood T cell repertoires in COVID-19. The overall study: Some COVID-19 samples were acute and others convalescent; all came from the United States, Italy and Spain. Nucleic acid was either cDNA or gDNA, and it came from T cells, B-cell-depleted T cells, or PBMCs.

Original data processing: Using reference gene primer amplification, nucleated cell counts were estimated. Only in-frame clones appear in the TCRdb table, and some are missing; sequencing was by immunoSEQ multiplex PCR. Clonal size and the V and J genes are those of that table, whereas D and trimming came from the DNA. The data show over 60,000 clones, approximately 84% seen once. Trimming cost V 4 bases and J 1 base, with 9 bases left between them. The germline V gene has CDR1 SGHKS and CDR2 YYEKEE (reference sequence). This CDR3 contains 14 residues. The sequenced sample consisted of peripheral blood. The chain joins TRBV5-5 to TRBJ2-1; D not certain. This receptor was taken from a human donor in a cohort sampled during active COVID-19. The CDR3 sequence: CASSGDGSYNEQFF. The CDR3 bases are TGTGCCAGCAGCGGAGACGGTTCCTACAATGAGCAGTTCTTC.